These 29 T cell receptor beta chains originate from one sample sequenced in a study of blood T cell repertoires in COVID-19. Produced via immunoSEQ multiplex PCR; TCRdb's table is partial and in-frame only. The sample carries around 330,000 clones, about 91% recorded once. Sequencing input: PBMCs or T cells enriched from blood (not recorded which). The receptor set was obtained from a woman aged 35 to 49 who had recovered from COVID-19.

This sequence joins TRBV9 and TRBJ2-7; TRBD2 matches at 7 bases. CDR1 is SGDLS, CDR2 YYNGEE, per germline. Trimming removed 3 bases from V and 0 bases from J; junction bases left unmatched: 9. This CDR3 is built from 16 residues. The CDR3 region has the DNA TGTGCCAGCAGCGCCCAGCCGTGGGAGGGCTCCTACGAGCAGTACTTC. As protein: CASSAQPWEGSYEQYF.

The genes are TRBV29-1 and TRBJ2-1; D gene uncertain. Trimming left V 7 bases short and J 3 bases short, with 13 bases between. Germline assignment: CDR1 SQVTM and CDR2 ANQGSEA. The CDR3 runs 13 residues. This CDR3 is CSAFSLDYNEQFF. The CDR3 bases are TGCAGCGCGTTCTCCCTAGACTACAATGAGCAGTTCTTC.

The chain is built from TRBV5-6 and TRBJ1-2; D possibly corresponds to TRBD1 (6 bases). The CDR3 is made up of 14 amino acids. Germline V lookup: CDR1 SGHDT, CDR2 YYEEEE. The V gene lost 4 bases and the J gene lost 7 bases, with 17 bases spanning the gap. CDR3 amino acids: CASSPRTAGSGYTF. CDR3 coding DNA: TGTGCCAGCAGCCCCCGGACAGCTGGGTCTGGCTACACCTTC.

This sequence joins TRBV9 and TRBJ2-3, with D tentatively TRBD1 (6 bases). V dropped 0 bases and J dropped 5 bases, with 13 bases sitting between them. There are 15 residues in the CDR3. The germline CDR1 and CDR2 sequences are SGDLS and YYNGEE. CDR3 in amino acids: CASSVATGRGDTQYF. DNA of the CDR3: TGTGCCAGCAGCGTAGCTACAGGCAGGGGAGATACGCAGTATTTT.

The chain joins TRBV4-3 to TRBJ2-7; a weak D match, TRBD1 (5 bases). The CDR3 covers 13 residues. Trimming cost V 3 bases and J 1 base, with 7 bases left between them. Germline-derived CDR1 and CDR2 are LGHNA and YSLEER. The CDR3 sequence is CASSHRQSYEQYF. For the CDR3, the DNA is TGCGCCAGCAGCCACCGACAGTCCTACGAGCAGTACTTC.

V gene TRBV2 combines with J gene TRBJ1-5; no definite D call. Trimming stripped 0 bases from V and 2 bases from J, with 14 bases between. This CDR3 has 17 residues. Per the germline V gene, CDR1 is SNHLY and CDR2 is FYNNEI. DNA of the CDR3: TGTGCCAGCAGTGAAGCGGGAGCGCGGAATGGCAATCAGCCCCAGCATTTT. It specifies CASSEAGARNGNQPQHF.

The sample holds one count of this clone. The CDR3 nucleotides read TGCGCCAGCCGAGGTGGTAGCGCAAATGAGCAGTTCTTC. Protein product: CASRGGSANEQFF. The V call is TRBV10-2, the J call TRBJ2-1; TRBD2 might be the D (5 bases). Trimming left V 8 bases short and J 7 bases short, with 15 bases between. CDR1 and CDR2 from the germline V gene are WSHSY and SAAADI. CDR3 size: 13 residues.

The chain employs TRBV21-1 and TRBJ2-1; the table's TRBD1 call for D was not verified on the DNA. TRBV21-1 is a documented pseudogene. The length of the CDR3 is 17 residues. The CDR3 DNA reads as TGTGCCAGCAGCATTAGGAAGGGGCGAACCCGAAACAATGAGCAGTTCTTC. This codes for CASSIRKGRTRNNEQFF.

The CDR3 sequence: CASSSRTQYQETQYF. In nucleotides, the CDR3 is TGTGCCAGCAGCAGCCGGACACAGTACCAAGAGACCCAGTACTTC. The rearrangement links TRBV5-6 to TRBJ2-5; the D gene is possibly TRBD1 (5 bases). V dropped 4 bases and J dropped 0 bases, with 13 bases sitting between them. This CDR3 has 15 amino acids. Germline CDR1 SGHDT, CDR2 YYEEEE. The full variable domain, its missing parts supplied by reference TRBV5-6 and TRBJ2-5, is DAGVTQSPTHLIKTRGQQVTLRCSPKSGHDTVSWYQQALGQGPQFIFQYYEEEERQRGNFPDRFSGHQFPNYSSELNVNALLLGDSALYLCASSSRTQYQETQYFGPGTRLLVL.

The chain couples TRBV6-4 to TRBJ2-3; the D gene is possibly TRBD2 (5 bases). The CDR3 covers 14 residues. In germline, CDR1 is MRHNA, CDR2 SNTAGT. V lost 6 bases and J lost 0, with 10 bases in between. The CDR3 sequence: CASSLDSSTDTQYF. Written as DNA, the CDR3 is TGTGCCAGCAGCCTGGACTCGAGCACAGATACGCAGTATTTT.

Regarding this clone: Distinct nucleotide sequences in the sample also encode this CDR3. The chain combines TRBV7-2 with TRBJ1-5, with D unclear. The CDR3 sequence is 14 residues long. Trimming took 3 bases from V and 2 from J, leaving 8 bases between them. Per germline, CDR1 SGHTA and CDR2 FQGNSA. The CDR3 nucleotides are TGTGCCAGCAGCTTCGGGGTTGGCAATCAGCCCCAGCATTTT. Translating gives CASSFGVGNQPQHF.

The chain is built from TRBV2 and TRBJ1-6, with D possibly being TRBD1 (6 bases). The CDR3 consists of 16 residues. Germline-derived CDR1 and CDR2 are SNHLY and FYNNEI. V gave up 7 bases and J gave up 7 bases, with 20 bases separating them. The CDR3 DNA reads TGTGCCAGCACCTCCTCGGGGGGCCTATCGAATTCACCCCTCCACTTT. Amino acid sequence: CASTSSGGLSNSPLHF.

This sequence joins TRBV5-8 and TRBJ2-7; TRBD2 is a possible D gene (6 bases). The CDR3 sequence is 13 residues long. V was pared by 6 bases and J by 2 bases, with 12 bases between. Germline loops: CDR1 SGHTS, CDR2 YDEGEE. CDR3 sequence reads: CASTLRGPYEQYF. CDR3 DNA: TGTGCCAGCACCCTGCGGGGTCCCTACGAGCAGTACTTC.

V usage is TRBV28 and J usage is TRBJ1-3, with D hard to call. Germline loops: CDR1 MDHEN, CDR2 SYDVKM. The ends were cut back, 7 bases at V and 2 bases at J, with 15 bases in the middle. This CDR3 is built from 15 residues. Here the CDR3 reads CASTVSDGTGNTIYF. The CDR3 coding sequence is TGTGCCAGCACTGTCTCAGACGGGACTGGAAACACCATATATTTT. Together with reference TRBV28 and TRBJ1-3, the CDR3 gives the full variable domain: DVKVTQSSRYLVKRTGEKVFLECVQDMDHENMFWYRQDPGLGLRLIYFSYDVKMKEKGDIPEGYSVSREKKERFSLILESASTNQTSMYLCASTVSDGTGNTIYFGEGSWLTVV.

The V gene is TRBV19, the J gene TRBJ2-7; weak D call: TRBD2 (5 bases). The CDR3 runs to 11 residues. Trimming stripped 3 bases from V and 12 bases from J, with 12 bases between. Germline V gene sequence: CDR1 LNHDA, CDR2 SQIVND (reference sequence). The CDR3 DNA reads TGTGCCAGTAGTATGGGAGCAGCGCGGTACTTC. Residues: CASSMGAARYF.

The CDR3: CASSLLAGEIDEQYF. DNA of the CDR3: TGTGCCAGCAGCCTCCTAGCGGGAGAGATTGACGAGCAGTACTTC. The chain uses TRBV7-3 and TRBJ2-7, with TRBD2 identical over 10 bases. Germline assignment: CDR1 SGHTA and CDR2 FQGTGA. There are 15 residues in the CDR3. The J segment lost 5 bases and the V segment lost 5 bases, leaving 9 bases of the junction unmatched.

The V call is TRBV29-1, the J call TRBJ2-5; 8 nucleotides line up with TRBD1. J was trimmed by 5 bases and V by 1 base; bases with no gene match: 9. Germline assignment: CDR1 SQVTM and CDR2 ANQGSEA. This CDR3 contains 15 residues. CDR3 DNA: TGCAGCGTTGAAGGCAGGGGGCGCGATGTGGAGACCCAGTACTTC. Amino acid sequence: CSVEGRGRDVETQYF.

V usage is TRBV28 and J usage is TRBJ2-1; tentative D call: TRBD1 (6 bases). CDR1 is MDHEN, CDR2 SYDVKM, per germline. The CDR3 sequence is 12 residues long. V was pared by 3 bases and J by 12 bases, with 12 bases between. The CDR3 spells CASSFGLRGQFF. The DNA for the CDR3 is TGTGCCAGCAGTTTTGGACTCAGGGGGCAGTTCTTC.

The chain combines TRBV5-6 with TRBJ2-7; 11 bases are shared with TRBD1. V dropped 4 bases and J dropped 7; count of bases not matched to a gene: 7. CDR3 length: 14 residues. Per germline, CDR1 SGHDT and CDR2 YYEEEE. Here the CDR3 reads CASSADRGHGEQYF. The CDR3 coding sequence is TGTGCCAGCAGCGCGGACAGGGGGCATGGGGAGCAGTACTTC. The full variable domain, in which reference TRBV5-6 and TRBJ2-7 provide the parts outside the CDR3, is DAGVTQSPTHLIKTRGQQVTLRCSPKSGHDTVSWYQQALGQGPQFIFQYYEEEERQRGNFPDRFSGHQFPNYSSELNVNALLLGDSALYLCASSADRGHGEQYFGPGTRLTVT.

This rearrangement joins TRBV18 to TRBJ1-4; D is uncertain. Germline lookup yields CDR1 KGHSH and CDR2 LQKENI. With 5 bases removed from V and 8 bases from J, the gap between germline ends came to 15 bases. The CDR3 is 14 amino acids. CDR3 DNA sequence: TGTGCCAGCTCATCCGGGGATGAGAGAGAAAAACTGTTTTTT. Protein product: CASSSGDEREKLFF.

This chain uses TRBV5-1 with TRBJ2-7; TRBD2 agrees at 9 bases. The ends lost 4 bases at V and 3 bases at J; junction bases unmatched: 11. Germline V CDR1 and CDR2: SGHRS, YFSETQ. The CDR3 runs to 16 residues. The CDR3: CASSRGNSGSVYEQYF. CDR3 coding DNA: TGCGCCAGCAGCAGGGGGAATAGCGGGAGTGTCTACGAGCAGTACTTC. Combining the CDR3 with reference TRBV5-1 and TRBJ2-7 gives the whole variable domain KAGVTQTPRYLIKTRGQQVTLSCSPISGHRSVSWYQQTPGQGLQFLFEYFSETQRNKGNFPGRFSGRQFSNSRSEMNVSTLELGDSALYLCASSRGNSGSVYEQYFGPGTRLTVT.

The rearrangement uses TRBV20-1 and TRBJ1-2; D remains unclear. Germline V gives CDR1 DFQATT, CDR2 SNEGSKA (reference sequence). Trimming shortened V by 6 bases and J by 8 bases, and 7 bases separated the two germline ends. This CDR3 is built from 9 residues. CDR3 sequence (DNA): TGCAGTGCCCCGGGGGGCTACACCTTC. This sequence encodes CSAPGGYTF.

The chain joins TRBV7-3 to TRBJ2-6; 7 nucleotides match TRBD1. The CDR3 spans 16 residues. CDR1 and CDR2 from the germline V gene are SGHTA and FQGTGA. J lost 0 bases, V lost 5 bases, and 4 bases had no gene match. CDR3 coding DNA: TGTGCCAGCAGCCTAGGGACAGCCTCTGGGGCCAACGTCCTGACTTTC. It encodes CASSLGTASGANVLTF.

The rearrangement links TRBV5-1 to TRBJ2-3; possibly TRBD1 for D (7 bases). The CDR3 loop spans 15 amino acids. V lost 3 bases and J lost 6, with 17 bases in between. CDR1 and CDR2 (germline): SGHRS, YFSETQ. As DNA, the CDR3 is TGCGCCAGCAGCTCGAACAGGGGAGGACAGGATACGCAGTATTTT. It is translated as CASSSNRGGQDTQYF.

This clone was detected only a few times. The chain uses TRBV29-1 and TRBJ2-1; 9 bases match TRBD1. The CDR3 contains 14 residues. J lost 8 bases, V lost 7 bases, and 12 bases had no gene match. Germline CDR1 SQVTM, CDR2 ANQGSEA. In DNA, the CDR3 is TGCAGCGCTCACAGGGGGCAGGAAGCCTATGAGCAGTTCTTC. This translates into CSAHRGQEAYEQFF.

V usage is TRBV13 and J usage is TRBJ2-1; 8 bases match TRBD2. V lost 3 bases, J lost 1 base, and 2 bases stayed unmatched. The CDR3 spans 15 residues. The germline V gene encodes CDR1 PRHDT and CDR2 FYEKMQ (reference sequence). Here the CDR3 DNA reads TGTGCCAGCAGCTTCCCGGGAGGGTCCTACAATGAGCAGTTCTTC. As protein: CASSFPGGSYNEQFF.

The J gene is TRBJ2-1, the V gene TRBV11-3, with D perhaps TRBD2 (6 bases). This CDR3 region has 15 residues. The ends were cut back, 2 bases at V and 10 bases at J, with 18 bases in the middle. The germline CDR1 and CDR2 sequences are SGHNT and YENEEA. The CDR3 DNA sequence: TGTGCCAGCAGCTTAAATTCGGCGGGGACCACGGAGCAGTTCTTC. It codes for CASSLNSAGTTEQFF.

The CDR3: CASSQDPDGVVVSGYTF. DNA for the CDR3: TGCGCCAGCAGCCAAGATCCTGACGGGGTGGTCGTAAGTGGCTACACCTTC. The gene calls are TRBV4-3 and TRBJ1-2, with D hard to call. This CDR3 has 17 amino acids. CDR1 is LGHNA and CDR2 is YSLEER in the germline V gene. Trimming stripped 0 bases from V and 7 bases from J, with 21 bases between.

The rearrangement joins TRBV28 to TRBJ1-1; 9 nucleotides line up with TRBD1. The J segment lost 6 bases and the V segment lost 6 bases, leaving 11 bases of the junction unmatched. The germline CDR1 and CDR2 sequences are MDHEN and SYDVKM. This CDR3 spans 15 amino acids. In DNA, the CDR3 is TGTGCCAGCAGACAATCACAGGGGGCCGTCTCTGAAGCTTTCTTT. Encoded protein: CASRQSQGAVSEAFF.